The next 18 T cell receptor beta chains were all read from a single sample in a study of shared clonotypes between healthy human individuals. The data were produced by immunoSEQ multiplex PCR, yet TCRdb's version contains in-frame clones alone and is incomplete. This sample has approximately 2,000,000 clones, with over 85% found just once. As defined, naive CD8 cells were CD45RO-negative and positively selected for CCR7, with terminally differentiated effector memory CD45RA+ cells excluded. The sequencing input was naive CD8+ T cells from PBMCs. The origin of the receptors is a man younger than 30 in good health. Some clones in this sample may be carry-over from other donors' samples.

J is TRBJ2-2 and V is TRBV9, with 8 bases aligning to TRBD2. CDR3 size: 16 residues. J gave up 2 bases and V 3 bases, and 6 bases lay outside the gene matches. Germline values: CDR1 SGDLS, CDR2 YYNGEE. The CDR3 region is CASSADSGKNTGELFF. CDR3 sequence (DNA): TGTGCCAGCAGCGCAGATAGCGGGAAAAACACCGGGGAGCTGTTTTTT.

The chain combines TRBV13 with TRBJ2-1, with TRBD2 matching 10 bases. The germline V gene encodes CDR1 PRHDT and CDR2 FYEKMQ (reference sequence). Trimming took 5 bases from V and 0 from J; bases not matched to a gene: 10. The CDR3 contains 18 residues. The CDR3 protein is CASSLLTSGSTSYNEQFF. CDR3 DNA sequence: TGTGCCAGCAGCCTCTTGACTAGCGGGTCGACCTCCTACAATGAGCAGTTCTTC.

The chain is built from TRBV9 and TRBJ2-1; D tentatively reads TRBD1 or TRBD2 (5 bases each). Germline V gene lookup returns CDR1 SGDLS and CDR2 YYNGEE. The ends were cut back, 7 bases at V and 2 bases at J, with 16 bases in the middle. This CDR3 region has 15 residues. CDR3 protein: CASAPGPSTYNEQFF. CDR3 nucleotide sequence: TGTGCCAGCGCCCCGGGGCCTAGTACCTACAATGAGCAGTTCTTC.

The table lists this clone with a count of one. The genes are TRBV4-3 and TRBJ1-4; D is undetermined. Germline V gene sequence: CDR1 LGHNA, CDR2 YSLEER. The CDR3 sequence is 13 residues long. V lost 1 base, J lost 8 bases, and 8 bases lay in between. The CDR3: CASSQGPREKLFF. The CDR3 region has the DNA TGCGCCAGCAGCCAAGGGCCCAGAGAAAAACTGTTTTTT.

The rearrangement links TRBV28 to TRBJ2-4; 8 positions match TRBD2. Looked up from germline, CDR1 is MDHEN and CDR2 is SYDVKM. CDR3 length: 14 residues. V was pared by 6 bases and J by 0 bases, with 1 base of the junction left unmatched. CDR3 region: CASSGGGAKNIQYF. The CDR3 DNA sequence: TGTGCCAGCAGCGGGGGGGGAGCCAAAAACATTCAGTACTTC.

The chain has TRBV29-1 and TRBJ2-1; tentatively, D is TRBD2 (6 bases). V was pared by 6 bases and J by 13 bases, with 16 bases between. Germline V gene data show CDR1 as SQVTM and CDR2 as ANQGSEA. CDR3 length: 11 amino acids. CDR3 coding DNA: TGCAGCGTCCGGACCTGGGGGGATCAGTTCTTC. As protein: CSVRTWGDQFF.

The chain uses TRBV7-6 and TRBJ2-7; TRBD2 agrees at 10 bases. CDR1 is SGHVS, CDR2 FNYEAQ, per germline. The junction had 5 bases not matched to a gene; V was cut back by 4 bases and J by 5 bases. The CDR3 is made up of 14 amino acids. Here the CDR3 reads CASSYIAGGDEQYF. Here the CDR3 DNA reads TGTGCCAGCAGCTATATAGCGGGAGGAGACGAGCAGTACTTC.

This clone was picked up one time. The V gene is TRBV5-1, the J gene TRBJ2-1, with D possibly matching TRBD2 (5 bases). CDR3 length: 16 amino acids. Between the trimmed V and J ends, which lost 4 bases and 4 bases, there was a span of 18 bases. CDR1 and CDR2 (germline): SGHRS, YFSETQ. CDR3 residues: CASSAYWENGYNEQFF. DNA for the CDR3: TGCGCCAGCAGCGCGTACTGGGAGAATGGGTACAATGAGCAGTTCTTC.

This rearrangement joins TRBV7-6 to TRBJ1-2; 9 bases align to TRBD1. From germline, CDR1 is SGHVS and CDR2 FNYEAQ. The CDR3 sequence is 16 residues long. V lost 0 bases and J lost 4; bases outside the gene matches: 6. The CDR3 nucleotides read TGTGCCAGCAGCTTAGCGCCGGGACAGGGTATCTATGGCTACACCTTC. This translates into CASSLAPGQGIYGYTF.

This clone was found once. V gene TRBV19 combines with J gene TRBJ1-5, with D unresolved. CDR1 and CDR2 (germline): LNHDA, SQIVND (reference sequence). V was pared by 7 bases and J by 4 bases, with 17 bases between. The CDR3 has 15 amino acids. The CDR3 DNA sequence: TGTGCCAGTAATCCCCTTTGGGAGGGAAATCAGCCCCAGCATTTT. It codes for CASNPLWEGNQPQHF.

This chain links TRBV28 with TRBJ1-2; no clear D. V shed 5 bases and J shed 7 bases, with 14 bases lying between them. This CDR3 is built from 13 residues. Per germline, CDR1 MDHEN and CDR2 SYDVKM. The chain's CDR3 is CASSVGMRVGYTF. DNA for the CDR3: TGTGCCAGCAGTGTAGGGATGAGGGTTGGCTACACCTTC.

On this clone: This sample includes further DNA sequences coding for the same CDR3. The rearrangement joins TRBV28 to TRBJ1-1, with D uncertain. V gave up 1 base and J gave up 5 bases, with 11 bases separating them. Per the germline V gene, CDR1 is MDHEN and CDR2 is SYDVKM. The CDR3 covers 14 residues. The CDR3 DNA follows: TGTGCCAGCAGTTTATTGAGTGGTGGAACTGAAGCTTTCTTT. Translating it yields CASSLLSGGTEAFF. Full variable domain (remainder filled in from reference TRBV28 and TRBJ1-1): DVKVTQSSRYLVKRTGEKVFLECVQDMDHENMFWYRQDPGLGLRLIYFSYDVKMKEKGDIPEGYSVSREKKERFSLILESASTNQTSMYLCASSLLSGGTEAFFGQGTRLTVV.

The V call is TRBV28, the J call TRBJ2-1; 7 bases line up with TRBD1. The V gene's germline CDR1 is MDHEN and CDR2 SYDVKM. V lost 4 bases and J lost 3; bases outside the gene matches: 12. This CDR3 has 17 amino acids. CDR3 nucleotide sequence: TGTGCCAGCAGTTCGGACCTCGAGGGGGCCCACTACAATGAGCAGTTCTTC. Protein: CASSSDLEGAHYNEQFF.

The chain combines TRBV7-9 with TRBJ2-7; 11 bases agree with TRBD1. This CDR3 is 15 amino acids long. Germline CDR1 and CDR2: SEHNR and FQNEAQ (reference sequence). The trim removed 2 bases at V and 9 bases at J, leaving 9 bases unmatched. This CDR3 is CASSLKDRGRIGQYF. The DNA for the CDR3 is TGTGCCAGCAGCTTAAAGGACAGGGGGCGAATTGGGCAGTACTTC.

The chain carries TRBV27 and TRBJ1-4; the D gene is possibly TRBD1 (6 bases). Trimming stripped 1 base from V and 5 bases from J, with 17 bases between. Germline V CDR1 and CDR2: MNHEY, SMNVEV (reference sequence). CDR3 size: 17 residues. CDR3 loop: CASSLYHPDSRNEKLFF. DNA of the CDR3: TGTGCCAGCAGTTTATACCACCCGGACAGCAGGAATGAAAAACTGTTTTTT. The full variable domain, rest sourced from reference TRBV27 and TRBJ1-4, is EAQVTQNPRYLITVTGKKLTVTCSQNMNHEYMSWYRQDPGLGLRQIYYSMNVEVTDKGDVPEGYKVSRKEKRNFPLILESPSPNQTSLYFCASSLYHPDSRNEKLFFGSGTQLSVL.

The chain combines TRBV2 with TRBJ2-7, with D possibly matching TRBD1 (6 bases). V was shortened by 4 bases and J by 2 bases, with 12 bases between the two germline ends. The CDR3 has 14 residues. Looked up from germline, CDR1 is SNHLY and CDR2 is FYNNEI. In DNA form, the CDR3 reads TGTGCCAGCAGTGGGACAGACTACCCCTACGAGCAGTACTTC. This sequence encodes CASSGTDYPYEQYF.

This chain uses TRBV6-5 with TRBJ2-5; no reliable D call. This CDR3 is 16 amino acids long. The germline gives CDR1 MNHEY, CDR2 SVGAGI. V lost 2 bases and J lost 3, with 16 bases in between. In nucleotides, the CDR3 is TGTGCCAGCAGTTACAACAGTCGGCTGGTGGAAGAGACCCAGTACTTC. It is translated as CASSYNSRLVEETQYF.

The chain combines TRBV28 with TRBJ1-2; D not resolved. CDR1 and CDR2 (germline): MDHEN, SYDVKM. The CDR3 extends over 12 amino acids. Trimming cost V 7 bases and J 2 bases, with 8 bases left between them. CDR3 in amino acids: CASTSENYGYTF. The DNA for the CDR3 is TGTGCCAGCACGTCAGAGAACTATGGCTACACCTTC.